These 32 T cell receptor beta chains came from one sample sequenced in a study of beta chain features in type 1 diabetes. Study conclusions and caveats: Type 1 diabetes patients showed a moderate but significant shortening of TCRB CDR3s in all four CD4+ subsets.

The antigens for these receptors are not known. All of the isolated RNA was reverse transcribed, so expressed TCRB transcripts were sequenced. This table comes from immunoSEQ multiplex PCR, and its TCRdb copy is limited to in-frame clones, with some not included. The sample yields fewer than 200,000 clones, 10% seen once. Material for sequencing was central memory CD4+ T cells from blood. The receptors shown here come from a man aged 25-45 years with type 1 diabetes.

This sequence joins TRBV28 and TRBJ1-5; D gene uncertain. This CDR3 region has 15 residues. V dropped 2 bases and J dropped 5 bases, with 13 bases sitting between them. Germline CDR1 reads MDHEN; CDR2 reads SYDVKM. The CDR3 spells CASSLPTTFHQPQHF. The CDR3 DNA reads TGTGCCAGCAGTTTACCCACAACCTTTCATCAGCCCCAGCATTTT.

The chain has TRBV7-9 and TRBJ2-7; tentative D call: TRBD1 (6 bases). The CDR3 sequence is 14 residues long. The ends were cut back, 10 bases at V and 0 bases at J, with 16 bases in the middle. Germline CDR1 is SEHNR and CDR2 is FQNEAQ (reference sequence). The CDR3 loop is CAITGTRSSYEQYF. The CDR3 coding sequence is TGTGCCATCACCGGGACACGCTCCTCCTACGAGCAGTACTTC.

The chain links TRBV7-2 to TRBJ1-1; 10 nucleotides agree with TRBD1. V shed 2 bases, J shed 2 bases, and the junction held 2 bases outside the gene matches. The CDR3 loop spans 15 amino acids. The germline CDR1 and CDR2 sequences are SGHTA and FQGNSA. The chain's CDR3 is CASSLRTGGNTEAFF. The CDR3 DNA is TGTGCCAGCAGCTTACGGACAGGGGGAAACACTGAAGCTTTCTTT.

CDR3 sequence (DNA): TGCAGCGTTTCCACCCACTCGAACACCGGGGAGCTGTTTTTT. This codes for CSVSTHSNTGELFF. This chain connects TRBV29-1 to TRBJ2-2; the D is unclear. The ends were cut back, 5 bases at V and 0 bases at J, with 10 bases in the middle. The CDR3 length is 14 residues. Germline-derived CDR1 and CDR2 are SQVTM and ANQGSEA.

This clone was recorded a few times. V is TRBV4-3 and J is TRBJ2-3; 8 nucleotides agree with TRBD2. This CDR3 has 16 amino acids. V shed 1 base, J shed 5 bases, and the junction held 8 bases outside the gene matches. The germline V gene encodes CDR1 LGHNA and CDR2 YSLEER. CDR3 DNA sequence: TGCGCCAGCAGCCAAGGGGGTAGCGGGGCCCGAGATACGCAGTATTTT. Its translation is CASSQGGSGARDTQYF.

This clone was seen a handful of times. The chain recombines TRBV29-1 with TRBJ1-2; TRBD1 matches at 9 bases. V lost 0 bases and J lost 7; bases outside the gene matches: 9. The CDR3 contains 15 residues. Per the germline V gene, CDR1 is SQVTM and CDR2 is ANQGSEA. The CDR3 nucleotides are TGCAGCGTTGAAGATCCTCAACAGGGGGCGGTTGGCTACACCTTC. Protein: CSVEDPQQGAVGYTF.

The chain has TRBV14 and TRBJ2-1; 14 positions match TRBD2. The CDR3 loop spans 19 amino acids. V lost 4 bases, J lost 13 bases, and 21 bases stayed unmatched. CDR1 and CDR2 (germline): SGHDN, FVKESK. Written as DNA, the CDR3 is TGTGCCAGCAGCCTCAAGTCCCAGACTAGCGGGAGGGCCAACCTTCACCAGTTCTTC. This encodes CASSLKSQTSGRANLHQFF.

This chain joins TRBV6-5 and TRBJ2-3; no firm D call. Germline CDR1 and CDR2: MNHEY and SVGAGI. V was clipped by 0 bases and J by 2 bases, with 6 bases between them. This CDR3 spans 14 amino acids. The CDR3 nucleotides are TGTGCCAGCAGTTACTCAGACTTCACAGATACGCAGTATTTT. This gives the protein CASSYSDFTDTQYF.

V is TRBV6-6 and J is TRBJ1-5, with TRBD1 matching 7 bases. V gave up 7 bases and J gave up 5 bases; unmatched junction bases: 8. Germline lookup yields CDR1 MNHNY and CDR2 SVGAGI (reference sequence). CDR3 length: 14 amino acids. This CDR3 reads CASTDRVTDQPQHF. As DNA, the CDR3 is TGTGCCAGCACTGACAGGGTGACTGATCAGCCCCAGCATTTT.

The CDR3 DNA sequence: TGTGCCAGCAGCTTCGACAGGTTATTAGAGACCCAGTACTTC. It codes for CASSFDRLLETQYF. The chain carries TRBV7-2 and TRBJ2-5; TRBD1 might be the D (6 bases). Germline assignment: CDR1 SGHTA and CDR2 FQGNSA. The V end lost 3 bases, the J end lost 4 bases, and 12 bases lay between the germline ends. The CDR3 totals 14 residues.

The chain carries TRBV19 and TRBJ2-4, with 8 bases identical to TRBD1. This CDR3 is 13 amino acids long. Germline trimming cut 3 bases from V and 9 bases from J; bases unmatched to any gene: 4. CDR1 and CDR2 (germline): LNHDA, SQIVND (reference sequence). CDR3 DNA sequence: TGTGCCAGTAGTATCGAACAGGGGGGCATTCAGTACTTC. Protein: CASSIEQGGIQYF.

This clone was detected a few times. V gene TRBV7-8 combines with J gene TRBJ2-1, with TRBD2 matching 8 bases. There are 17 residues in the CDR3. Trimming took 5 bases from V and 8 from J; bases not matched to a gene: 17. CDR1 SGHVS and CDR2 FQNEAQ come from the germline V gene. CDR3 sequence reads: CASSPRRRSGSLDEQFF. CDR3 DNA sequence: TGTGCCAGCAGCCCCCGGCGAAGGAGCGGGAGCCTCGATGAGCAGTTCTTC.

CDR3 nucleotides: TGTGCCAGCAGTCCAACCCAGGGGTTGGGGTCCGAGACCCAGTACTTC. Translating gives CASSPTQGLGSETQYF. The chain couples TRBV6-6 to TRBJ2-5; possible D gene TRBD1, 6 bases. The V end was cut by 5 bases, the J end by 5 bases, with 21 bases between. The CDR3 extends over 16 amino acids. The germline V gene has CDR1 MNHNY and CDR2 SVGAGI (reference sequence).

This clone was seen more than once but under ten times. The chain has TRBV5-1 and TRBJ2-2; 7 bases are a match to TRBD1. The length of the CDR3 is 13 residues. The V segment lost 6 bases and the J segment 7 bases; nucleotides outside the gene matches: 6. Germline V gene lookup returns CDR1 SGHRS and CDR2 YFSETQ. CDR3 amino acids: CASNPQGSGELFF. The CDR3 DNA reads as TGCGCCAGCAACCCACAGGGGAGCGGGGAGCTGTTTTTT.

This clone was seen a few times. The chain has TRBV9 and TRBJ2-3, with 9 bases identical to TRBD2. The CDR3 is made up of 16 amino acids. V shed 4 bases and J 2 bases; nucleotides not matched to a gene: 8. Germline V gene sequence: CDR1 SGDLS, CDR2 YYNGEE. CDR3 sequence reads: CASSSLPGLATDTQYF. The CDR3 nucleotides are TGTGCCAGCAGCTCACTCCCGGGACTAGCCACAGATACGCAGTATTTT.

The rearrangement uses TRBV7-2 and TRBJ2-5, with a possible D match to TRBD2 (6 bases). Between the trimmed V and J ends, which lost 3 bases and 3 bases, there was a span of 8 bases. CDR3 size: 13 residues. Per the germline V gene, CDR1 is SGHTA and CDR2 is FQGNSA. The CDR3 loop is CASSFSGKETQYF. The CDR3 DNA sequence: TGTGCCAGCAGCTTTAGCGGTAAAGAGACCCAGTACTTC.

This CDR3 is CASSLLDRDNEQFF. The CDR3 nucleotides read TGTGCCAGCAGTCTACTGGACAGAGACAATGAGCAGTTCTTC. The rearrangement links TRBV27 to TRBJ2-1, with D possibly matching TRBD1 (6 bases). The CDR3 length is 14 residues. CDR1 is MNHEY, CDR2 SMNVEV, per germline (reference sequence). V lost 5 bases to trimming and J lost 5 bases, with 13 bases between them.

This clone was seen a few times. The V call is TRBV30, the J call TRBJ2-2, with 8 bases identical to TRBD1. Per the germline V gene, CDR1 is GTSNPN and CDR2 is SVGIG (reference sequence). V trimming: 3 bases; J trimming: 1 base; junction bases outside the gene matches: 10. The CDR3 totals 17 residues. The CDR3, as DNA: TGTGCCTGGAGGGGGACAGGAGATTGGATGAACACCGGGGAGCTGTTTTTT. It yields the protein CAWRGTGDWMNTGELFF.

This clone was observed a handful of times. The chain links TRBV5-1 to TRBJ2-2; TRBD2 aligns across 8 bases. Germline-derived CDR1 and CDR2 are SGHRS and YFSETQ. V trimming: 1 base; J trimming: 5 bases; junction bases outside the gene matches: 7. This CDR3 is 16 amino acids long. The CDR3 here is CASSLSGGPSTGELFF. The CDR3 DNA reads TGCGCCAGCAGCTTGTCGGGAGGGCCGAGTACCGGGGAGCTGTTTTTT.

This clone was observed a few times. J is TRBJ2-3 and V is TRBV7-3; TRBD2 agrees at 9 bases. This CDR3 contains 15 residues. Germline assignment: CDR1 SGHTA and CDR2 FQGTGA. V was clipped by 3 bases and J by 4 bases; unmatched bases: 5. The CDR3: CASSLLAGAADTQYF. CDR3 in DNA: TGTGCCAGCAGCTTGTTAGCGGGAGCTGCAGATACGCAGTATTTT.

This clone was counted a few times. The chain combines TRBV29-1 with TRBJ2-3; no definite D call. V was cut by 0 bases and J by 6 bases, with 7 bases left in between. This CDR3 has 12 residues. Per the germline V gene, CDR1 is SQVTM and CDR2 is ANQGSEA. CDR3 DNA sequence: TGCAGCGTTGAAGATAAAGCGGATACGCAGTATTTT. It is translated as CSVEDKADTQYF.

A word on this clone: It is unclear where the CDR3 begins or ends on the DNA, so no DNA is shown, and the CDR3 is as TCRdb lists it. The rearrangement joins TRBV7-2 to TRBJ2-3; the listed D gene, TRBD2, was not tested against the DNA. Per germline, CDR1 SGHTA and CDR2 FQGNSA. The CDR3 is 15 amino acids long, termini counted. CDR3 region: CASSLWAGGAGDPYF.

The rearrangement links TRBV5-4 to TRBJ2-3; 8 positions agree with TRBD2. The length of the CDR3 is 16 residues. Trimming removed 4 bases from V and 2 bases from J; junction bases left unmatched: 9. Germline V gives CDR1 SGHNT, CDR2 YYREEE (reference sequence). The CDR3 region is CASSTGSGGFTDTQYF. The DNA of the CDR3 is TGTGCCAGCAGCACCGGGAGCGGGGGCTTCACAGATACGCAGTATTTT. The full variable domain, its missing parts supplied by reference TRBV5-4 and TRBJ2-3, is ETGVTQSPTHLIKTRGQQVTLRCSSQSGHNTVSWYQQALGQGPQFIFQYYREEENGRGNFPPRFSGLQFPNYSSELNVNALELDDSALYLCASSTGSGGFTDTQYFGPGTRLTVL.

The gene calls are TRBV5-4 and TRBJ1-2; 7 nucleotides align to TRBD1. Germline values: CDR1 SGHNT, CDR2 YYREEE (reference sequence). The V gene end was trimmed by 5 bases and the J gene end by 6 bases; junction bases not matched to a gene: 7. This CDR3 comprises 13 residues. CDR3 amino acids: CASSPDRADGYTF. For the CDR3, the DNA is TGTGCCAGCAGTCCCGACAGGGCGGATGGCTACACCTTC.

This clone was counted between two and nine times. In the same sample, other DNA sequences code for this CDR3. The rearrangement joins TRBV7-3 to TRBJ2-1; D unresolved. This CDR3 comprises 14 residues. Germline V gene lookup returns CDR1 SGHTA and CDR2 FQGTGA. Between the trimmed V and J ends, which lost 0 bases and 4 bases, there was a span of 7 bases. CDR3 DNA sequence: TGTGCCAGCAGCTTAACTAGCTTGTACAATGAGCAGTTCTTC. Translation: CASSLTSLYNEQFF.

This chain links TRBV14 with TRBJ1-3, with 7 bases aligning to TRBD1. With V trimmed by 5 bases and J by 7 bases, 2 bases remained unmatched. This CDR3 is 12 amino acids long. Germline loops: CDR1 SGHDN, CDR2 FVKESK. CDR3 loop: CASSDRVNTIYF. DNA of the CDR3: TGTGCCAGCAGCGACAGGGTGAACACCATATATTTT. The whole variable domain, filled in from reference TRBV14 and TRBJ1-3, reads EAGVTQFPSHSVIEKGQTVTLRCDPISGHDNLYWYRRVMGKEIKFLLHFVKESKQDESGMPNNRFLAERTGGTYSTLKVQPAELEDSGVYFCASSDRVNTIYFGEGSWLTVV.

This clone was detected only a few times. J is TRBJ1-5 and V is TRBV18; D unresolved. The germline gives CDR1 KGHSH, CDR2 LQKENI. Trimming shortened V by 1 base and J by 5 bases, and 9 bases separated the two germline ends. The CDR3 covers 14 residues. In nucleotides, the CDR3 is TGTGCCAGCTCACCACGGCAGGTCGATCAGCCCCAGCATTTT. This translates into CASSPRQVDQPQHF.

This clone was detected a few times. The gene calls are TRBV23-1 and TRBJ2-7; no clear D gene. TRBV23-1 is filed as an ORF, its function uncertain. The germline V and J ends were trimmed by 11 bases and 8 bases, with 13 bases remaining between them. The CDR3 is 10 residues long. In DNA form, the CDR3 reads TGCGCCCTTACCAGAAAAAAGCAGTACTTC. Translated: CALTRKKQYF.

A few counts support this clone. The chain carries TRBV7-3 and TRBJ2-1, with TRBD2 matching 7 bases. CDR1 SGHTA and CDR2 FQGTGA come from the germline V gene. The CDR3 has 15 residues. J lost 6 bases, V lost 2 bases, and 7 bases had no gene match. Written as DNA, the CDR3 is TGTGCCAGCAGCTTAGGGCGGGAGTGGGGCAATGAGCAGTTCTTC. The encoded protein is CASSLGREWGNEQFF. The complete variable domain, with remaining parts taken from reference TRBV7-3 and TRBJ2-1, reads GAGVSQTPSNKVTEKGKYVELRCDPISGHTALYWYRQSLGQGPEFLIYFQGTGAADDSGLPNDRFFAVRPEGSVSTLKIQRTERGDSAVYLCASSLGREWGNEQFFGPGTRLTVL.

This clone was counted between two and nine times. This chain joins TRBV18 and TRBJ2-5; D remains ambiguous. Trimming took 4 bases from V and 0 from J, leaving 6 bases between them. This CDR3 region has 13 residues. The germline V gene has CDR1 KGHSH and CDR2 LQKENI. CDR3: CASSRGNQETQYF. As DNA, the CDR3 is TGTGCCAGCTCACGAGGAAACCAAGAGACCCAGTACTTC. The whole variable domain, remainder taken from reference TRBV18 and TRBJ2-5, is NAGVMQNPRHLVRRRGQEARLRCSPMKGHSHVYWYRQLPEEGLKFMVYLQKENIIDESGMPKERFSAEFPKEGPSILRIQQVVRGDSAAYFCASSRGNQETQYFGPGTRLLVL.

The sample holds a few counts of this clone. CDR3 DNA sequence: TGTGCCAGCAGCTTGGACAGAAAACGACCCTACGAGCAGTACTTC. Translation gives CASSLDRKRPYEQYF. The V gene is TRBV11-2, the J gene TRBJ2-7; tentative D call: TRBD1 (6 bases). The CDR3 has 15 residues. Germline V gene lookup returns CDR1 SGHAT and CDR2 FQNNGV. V dropped 3 bases and J dropped 2 bases, with 14 bases sitting between them.

The rearrangement links TRBV18 to TRBJ1-2; unclear D gene. This CDR3 is built from 14 residues. Trimming pared 0 bases from V and 8 bases from J, leaving 13 bases between. The germline V gene encodes CDR1 KGHSH and CDR2 LQKENI. The CDR3 DNA follows: TGTGCCAGCTCACCACCGGGCCGATCCTTCGGCTACACCTTC. Its translation: CASSPPGRSFGYTF.